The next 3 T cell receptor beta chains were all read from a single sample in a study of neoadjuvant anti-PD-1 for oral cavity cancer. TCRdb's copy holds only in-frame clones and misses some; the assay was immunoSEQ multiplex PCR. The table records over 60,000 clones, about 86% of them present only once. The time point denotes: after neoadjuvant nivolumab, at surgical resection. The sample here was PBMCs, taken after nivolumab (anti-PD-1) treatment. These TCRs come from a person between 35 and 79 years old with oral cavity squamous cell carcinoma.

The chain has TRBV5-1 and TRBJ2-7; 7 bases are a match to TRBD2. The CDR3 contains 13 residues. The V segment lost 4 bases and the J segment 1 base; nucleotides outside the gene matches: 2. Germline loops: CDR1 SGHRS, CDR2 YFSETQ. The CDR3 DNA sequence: TGCGCCAGCAGCCCGGGACTATCCTACGAGCAGTACTTC. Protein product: CASSPGLSYEQYF.

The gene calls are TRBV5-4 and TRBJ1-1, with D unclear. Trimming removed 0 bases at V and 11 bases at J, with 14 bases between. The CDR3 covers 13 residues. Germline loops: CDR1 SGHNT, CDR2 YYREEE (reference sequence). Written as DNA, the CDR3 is TGTGCCAGCAGCTTGGGGCCCGACGAGAGGGCTTTCTTT. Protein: CASSLGPDERAFF.

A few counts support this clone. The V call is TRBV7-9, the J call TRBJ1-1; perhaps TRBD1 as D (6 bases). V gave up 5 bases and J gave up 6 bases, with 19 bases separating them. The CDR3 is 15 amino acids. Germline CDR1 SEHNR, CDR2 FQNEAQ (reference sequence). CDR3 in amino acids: CASSPVGGALAEAFF. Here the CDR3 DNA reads TGTGCCAGCAGCCCGGTCGGGGGGGCGTTGGCTGAAGCTTTCTTT.